The 9 T cell receptor beta chains listed next were all sequenced from one sample in a study of blood T cell repertoires in COVID-19. Only in-frame clones appear in the TCRdb table, and some are missing; sequencing was by immunoSEQ multiplex PCR. This repertoire shows just under 95,000 clones, about 78% found once; its top ten account for about 8.4%. Sequenced: peripheral blood. Source of these receptors: a man in his forties or fifties who had recovered from COVID-19.

This chain links TRBV27 with TRBJ2-7, with TRBD1 matching over 8 bases. Germline values: CDR1 MNHEY, CDR2 SMNVEV (reference sequence). The ends lost 6 bases at V and 5 bases at J; junction bases unmatched: 15. This CDR3 contains 16 residues. The CDR3: CASSHAGAGGLHEQYF. The CDR3 DNA reads TGTGCCAGCAGCCACGCCGGGGCAGGGGGCCTTCACGAGCAGTACTTC.

J is TRBJ2-7 and V is TRBV10-2, with 10 bases lining up with TRBD1. Germline trimming cut 2 bases from V and 2 bases from J; bases unmatched to any gene: 0. Germline V lookup: CDR1 WSHSY, CDR2 SAAADI. CDR3 length equals 14 residues. CDR3 residues: CASSEGTGAYEQYF. In DNA form, the CDR3 reads TGCGCCAGCAGTGAGGGGACAGGGGCCTACGAGCAGTACTTC.

The chain employs TRBV27 and TRBJ2-7; D is uncertain. Trimming took 6 bases from V and 2 from J, leaving 14 bases between them. The CDR3 length is 14 residues. In germline, CDR1 is MNHEY, CDR2 SMNVEV (reference sequence). CDR3 residues: CASSLTFTAYEQYF. The CDR3 nucleotides read TGTGCCAGCAGCCTAACTTTTACTGCCTACGAGCAGTACTTC.

The chain couples TRBV6-5 to TRBJ1-4, with 7 bases lining up with TRBD1. From germline, CDR1 is MNHEY and CDR2 SVGAGI. This CDR3 spans 14 amino acids. V shed 6 bases and J 5 bases; nucleotides not matched to a gene: 6. CDR3 nucleotide sequence: TGTGCCAGCAGCGTACAGGGGTTCAATGAAAAACTGTTTTTT. This encodes CASSVQGFNEKLFF.

This clone has ten or more counts. V and J are TRBV14 and TRBJ2-7; 8 nucleotides agree with TRBD1. Germline loops: CDR1 SGHDN, CDR2 FVKESK. The V segment lost 4 bases and the J segment 3 bases; nucleotides outside the gene matches: 11. The CDR3 is made up of 16 amino acids. The CDR3 sequence: CASSPQGQVRGYEQYF. The CDR3 region has the DNA TGTGCCAGCAGCCCGCAGGGACAGGTGAGGGGCTACGAGCAGTACTTC.

This clone was detected a few times. In DNA, the CDR3 is TGTGCCAGCAGCTTGAGAAGCGGGACGGTATCCTACGAGCAGTACTTC. As protein: CASSLRSGTVSYEQYF. The chain couples TRBV5-8 to TRBJ2-7; TRBD2 agrees at 7 bases. Per the germline V gene, CDR1 is SGHTS and CDR2 is YDEGEE. The length of the CDR3 is 16 residues. Trimming removed 1 base from V and 1 base from J; junction bases left unmatched: 8.

The J gene is TRBJ1-1, the V gene TRBV7-2; 7 nucleotides agree with TRBD1. CDR1 SGHTA and CDR2 FQGNSA come from the germline V gene. There are 15 residues in the CDR3. With V trimmed by 2 bases and J by 0 bases, 3 bases remained unmatched. The CDR3 DNA reads as TGTGCCAGCAGCTTAAGGACAGGCATGAACACTGAAGCTTTCTTT. Amino acids: CASSLRTGMNTEAFF.

The J gene is TRBJ1-2, the V gene TRBV2, with 7 positions matching TRBD1. The ends lost 10 bases at V and 1 base at J; junction bases unmatched: 12. The CDR3 spans 15 residues. Germline V gives CDR1 SNHLY, CDR2 FYNNEI. The CDR3 DNA is TGTGCCATACGGGACAGCCCTAATAATAACTATGGCTACACCTTC. Encoded protein: CAIRDSPNNNYGYTF.

This clone was counted only a few times. J is TRBJ2-7 and V is TRBV29-1, with TRBD2 matching over 8 bases. V shed 5 bases, J shed 7 bases, and the junction held 13 bases outside the gene matches. The CDR3 consists of 14 residues. The V gene's germline CDR1 is SQVTM and CDR2 ANQGSEA. The CDR3 spells CSVLGTSFQLEQYF. In nucleotides, the CDR3 is TGCAGCGTTCTCGGGACTAGTTTCCAACTTGAGCAGTACTTC.